Here is one T cell receptor beta chain with its context. Naive CD8 cells, CD45RO-negative and positively selected for CCR7, excluded terminally differentiated effector memory CD45RA+ cells. This entry is derived from a study of shared clonotypes between healthy human individuals. The CDR3 runs to 15 residues. Germline values: CDR1 SGHAT, CDR2 FQNNGV. V lost 5 bases and J lost 7, with 18 bases in between. Profiled with immunoSEQ multiplex PCR; TCRdb holds only in-frame clones, not every one. The table shows about 2,200,000 clones, with roughly 91% occurring only once. The specimen sequenced was naive CD8+ T cells from PBMCs. V usage is TRBV11-2 and J usage is TRBJ2-4; D unclear. The TCR sequence derives from a man aged 18 to 29 in good health. Some clones in this sample may be carry-over from other donors' samples. The CDR3 coding sequence is TGTGCCAGCAGCACCCTGGCGGCAGTGGGGAACATTCAGTACTTC. It codes for CASSTLAAVGNIQYF.